The T cell receptor beta chain under discussion was sequenced for a study of T cell repertoires in cytomegalovirus infection. At the level of the study: CMV infection and matching HLA type were both indicated by public TCR beta signatures. Overall study findings and caveats: Dominant in the ex vivo response were TCR beta clonotypes restricted by HLA-C and specific for CMV.

This clonotype was seen only a few times. The antigen is not known. TCRdb reanalysed the reads using MiXCR and keeps one entry per CDR3 protein. The table records roughly 720,000 distinct CDR3 sequences, approximately 34% of them present only once. J was trimmed by 0 bases and V by 5 bases; bases with no gene match: 8. Germline V gene sequence: CDR1 LNHDA, CDR2 SQIVND (reference sequence). The CDR3 totals 16 residues. The rearrangement joins TRBV19 to TRBJ2-7; 9 bases are shared with TRBD1. Sequenced input: PBMCs. This sequence originates from a human donor in good health (CMV status not recorded). Some clones in this sample may be carry-over from other donors' samples. The CDR3 protein is CASSARDRVSSYEQYF. The CDR3 DNA sequence: TGTGCCAGTAGTGCTCGGGACAGGGTAAGCTCCTACGAGCAGTACTTC.